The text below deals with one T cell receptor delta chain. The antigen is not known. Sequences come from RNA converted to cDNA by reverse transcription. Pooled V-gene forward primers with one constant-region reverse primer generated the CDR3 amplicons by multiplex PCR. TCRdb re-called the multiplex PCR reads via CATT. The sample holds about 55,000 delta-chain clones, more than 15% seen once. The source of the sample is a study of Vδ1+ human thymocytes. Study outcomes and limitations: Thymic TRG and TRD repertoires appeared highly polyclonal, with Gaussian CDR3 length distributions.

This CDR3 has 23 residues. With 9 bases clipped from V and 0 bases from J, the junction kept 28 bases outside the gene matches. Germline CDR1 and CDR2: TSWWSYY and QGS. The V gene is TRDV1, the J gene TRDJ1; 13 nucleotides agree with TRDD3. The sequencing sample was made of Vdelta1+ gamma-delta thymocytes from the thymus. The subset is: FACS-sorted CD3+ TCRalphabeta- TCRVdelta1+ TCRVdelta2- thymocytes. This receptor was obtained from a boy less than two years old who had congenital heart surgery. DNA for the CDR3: TGTGCTCTGGGGTCCGTCCTTTATACTGGGGGATACGTTCAAACCTCGTACACCGATAAACTCATCTTT. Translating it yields CALGSVLYTGGYVQTSYTDKLIF.